The clone carrying this TCR beta chain showed up many times. TCRdb re-analysed the PCR reads in MiXCR, keeping a single row per CDR3 protein. The data contain 85,000 to 130,000 distinct CDR3 sequences, 36% of them singletons. V shed 1 base and J shed 7 bases, with 14 bases lying between them. Per the germline V gene, CDR1 is LGHDT and CDR2 is YNNKEL (reference sequence). The CDR3 runs to 14 residues. CD8+CD4-CCR7+CD45RA+ cells were sorted as naive CD8 T cells. This entry belongs to a study of molecular identifiers for immune sequencing clone quantification. Sequenced material: naive CD8+ T cells from blood, with Jurkat cell RNA spiked in. Subset noted: FACS-sorted CD8+CD4-CCR7+CD45RA+ naive T cells. The TCR sequence derives from a human donor in good health. Some libraries in this study had Jurkat cell RNA spiked in. The chain combines TRBV3-1 with TRBJ2-7; D call uncertain. CDR3 sequence (DNA): TGTGCCAGCAGCCAAGGAGGCAGCGCTTGGGAGCAGTACTTC. Protein: CASSQGGSAWEQYF.